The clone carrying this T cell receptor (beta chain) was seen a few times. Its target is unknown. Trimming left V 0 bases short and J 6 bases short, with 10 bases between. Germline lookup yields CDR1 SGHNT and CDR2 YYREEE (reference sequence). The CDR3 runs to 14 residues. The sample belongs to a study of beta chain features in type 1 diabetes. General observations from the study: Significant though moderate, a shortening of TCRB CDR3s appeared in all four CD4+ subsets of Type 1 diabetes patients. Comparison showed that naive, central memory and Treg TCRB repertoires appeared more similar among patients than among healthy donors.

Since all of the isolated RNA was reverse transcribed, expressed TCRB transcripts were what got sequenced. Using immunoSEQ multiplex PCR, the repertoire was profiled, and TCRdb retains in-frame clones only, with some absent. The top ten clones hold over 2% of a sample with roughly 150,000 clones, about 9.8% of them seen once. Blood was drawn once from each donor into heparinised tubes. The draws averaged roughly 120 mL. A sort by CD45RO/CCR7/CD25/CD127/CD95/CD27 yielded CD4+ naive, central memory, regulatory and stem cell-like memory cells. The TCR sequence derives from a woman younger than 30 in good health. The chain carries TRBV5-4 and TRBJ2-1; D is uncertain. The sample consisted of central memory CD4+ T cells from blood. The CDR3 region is CASSLADPGNEQFF. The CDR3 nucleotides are TGTGCCAGCAGCTTGGCCGACCCGGGCAATGAGCAGTTCTTC.